A selection of T cell receptor beta chains follows, all from one sample in a study of CD8+CD57+ T cells in acquired aplastic anemia. A single record per CDR3 protein comes from TCRdb applying MiXCR to the reads. The sample holds 450,000 to 600,000 distinct CDR3 sequences; around 30% are singletons and the top ten take around 0.82%. The sequenced sample was sorted CD4+, CD8+, or CD8+CD57+ T cells (not recorded which) from PBMCs. The receptors come from a human donor with aplastic anemia. Both conserved end residues are part of each CDR3. D genes are given only for firm matches. Where a row states a size, it is once, few, many or the class of an expanded clone; other rows omit it.

J gene: TRBJ1-6; clone size: many; D gene: -; V gene: TRBV6-1; CDR3 protein: CASSEERGSPLHF; CDR3 DNA: TGTGCCAGCAGTGAGGAACGAGGGTCACCCCTCCACTTT
J gene: TRBJ1-5; clone size: many; D gene: TRBD1; V gene: TRBV7-2; CDR3 protein: CASSLASRDRASVQPQHF; CDR3 DNA: TGTGCCAGCAGCTTAGCTTCCCGGGACAGGGCATCTGTTCAGCCCCAGCATTTT
J gene: TRBJ2-3; clone size: many; D gene: -; V gene: TRBV5-1; CDR3 protein: CASSPGDGDTQYF; CDR3 DNA: TGCGCCAGCAGCCCGGGCGATGGAGATACGCAGTATTTT
J gene: TRBJ1-5; clone size: many; D gene: -; V gene: TRBV19; CDR3 protein: CASSGGQGTYQPQHF; CDR3 DNA: TGTGCCAGTAGTGGTGGCCAGGGGACATATCAGCCCCAGCATTTT
J gene: TRBJ1-5; clone size: many; D gene: -; V gene: TRBV7-6; CDR3 protein: CASSLEAGSNQPQHF; CDR3 DNA: TGTGCCAGCAGCTTAGAGGCTGGTAGCAATCAGCCCCAGCATTTT
J gene: TRBJ2-7; clone size: -; D gene: -; V gene: TRBV30; CDR3 protein: CAWGGLAQYF; CDR3 DNA: TGTGCCTGGGGGGGCCTCGCTCAGTACTTC
J gene: TRBJ2-1; clone size: few; D gene: TRBD2; V gene: TRBV19; CDR3 protein: CASSMLAGYNEQFF; CDR3 DNA: TGTGCCAGTAGTATGCTAGCGGGATACAATGAGCAGTTCTTC
J gene: TRBJ2-7; clone size: many; D gene: -; V gene: TRBV19; CDR3 protein: CASSPRVPPYEQYF; CDR3 DNA: TGTGCCAGTAGTCCCAGGGTACCCCCCTACGAGCAGTACTTC
J gene: TRBJ1-1; clone size: -; D gene: TRBD1; V gene: TRBV20-1; CDR3 protein: CSARGQDRGPNTEAFF; CDR3 DNA: TGCAGTGCTAGAGGTCAGGACAGGGGACCTAACACTGAAGCTTTCTTT
J gene: TRBJ1-1; clone size: many; D gene: -; V gene: TRBV7-3; CDR3 protein: CASSLDQVNTEAFF; CDR3 DNA: TGTGCCAGCAGCTTAGATCAAGTGAACACTGAAGCTTTCTTT
J gene: TRBJ1-2; clone size: few; D gene: TRBD1; V gene: TRBV19; CDR3 protein: CASSKGQAGYGYTF; CDR3 DNA: TGTGCCAGTAGTAAGGGACAGGCGGGCTATGGCTACACCTTC
J gene: TRBJ2-7; clone size: many; D gene: TRBD1; V gene: TRBV2; CDR3 protein: CASSDRGGSEQYF; CDR3 DNA: TGTGCCAGCAGCGACAGGGGTGGCAGCGAGCAGTACTTC
J gene: TRBJ2-5; clone size: once; D gene: -; V gene: TRBV30; CDR3 protein: CAWGTVGETQYF; CDR3 DNA: TGTGCCTGGGGGACGGTTGGGGAGACCCAGTACTTC
J gene: TRBJ1-2; clone size: few; D gene: TRBD1; V gene: TRBV4-2; CDR3 protein: CASSNPGQRSTNYGYTF; CDR3 DNA: TGTGCCAGCAGCAATCCGGGACAGAGATCCACTAACTATGGCTACACCTTC
J gene: TRBJ1-2; clone size: many; D gene: TRBD1; V gene: TRBV20-1; CDR3 protein: CSARYEGGSYGYTF; CDR3 DNA: TGCAGTGCTAGATACGAAGGGGGCAGTTATGGCTACACCTTC
J gene: TRBJ2-1; clone size: -; D gene: TRBD2; V gene: TRBV11-1; CDR3 protein: CASNRGGASGGSNEQFF; CDR3 DNA: TGTGCCAGCAACAGAGGTGGGGCTAGCGGGGGGAGCAATGAGCAGTTCTTC
J gene: TRBJ1-1; clone size: many; D gene: -; V gene: TRBV9; CDR3 protein: CASSVATAMNTEAFF; CDR3 DNA: TGTGCCAGCAGCGTAGCTACAGCTATGAACACTGAAGCTTTCTTT
J gene: TRBJ2-7; clone size: -; D gene: -; V gene: TRBV11-2; CDR3 protein: CASSGREGPLLIYEQYF; CDR3 DNA: TGTGCCAGCAGCGGAAGAGAAGGACCCCTCTTAATCTACGAGCAGTACTTC
J gene: TRBJ2-5; clone size: -; D gene: -; V gene: TRBV3-1; CDR3 protein: CASSQARGQETQYF; CDR3 DNA: TGTGCCAGCAGCCAAGCTAGAGGCCAAGAGACCCAGTACTTC
J gene: TRBJ1-2; clone size: -; D gene: -; V gene: TRBV2; CDR3 protein: CASWANRVSGYTF; CDR3 DNA: TGTGCCAGCTGGGCAAACAGGGTTTCTGGCTACACCTTC
J gene: TRBJ1-5; clone size: many; D gene: TRBD1; V gene: TRBV19; CDR3 protein: CASSAGTGYGDQPQHF; CDR3 DNA: TGTGCCAGTAGTGCCGGGACAGGTTATGGTGATCAGCCCCAGCATTTT
J gene: TRBJ1-2; clone size: many; D gene: -; V gene: TRBV19; CDR3 protein: CASSQEANYGYTF; CDR3 DNA: TGTGCCAGTAGTCAAGAGGCAAACTATGGCTACACCTTC
J gene: TRBJ1-2; clone size: few; D gene: TRBD1; V gene: TRBV3-1; CDR3 protein: CASSQVGQTYGYTF; CDR3 DNA: TGTGCCAGCAGCCAAGTGGGACAGACATATGGCTACACCTTC
J gene: TRBJ2-7; clone size: -; D gene: -; V gene: TRBV7-3; CDR3 protein: CASSPVGGLSSYERYF; CDR3 DNA: TGTGCCAGCAGCCCCGTTGGGGGTTTAAGCTCCTACGAGCGGTACTTC
J gene: TRBJ2-3; clone size: many; D gene: TRBD2; V gene: TRBV7-3; CDR3 protein: CASSLTTKRGGSDTQYF; CDR3 DNA: TGTGCCAGCAGCTTAACCACTAAGCGGGGGGGCTCCGATACGCAGTATTTT
J gene: TRBJ1-6; clone size: many; D gene: -; V gene: TRBV19; CDR3 protein: CASSIERDSPLHF; CDR3 DNA: TGTGCCAGTAGTATAGAAAGGGATTCGCCCCTCCACTTT
J gene: TRBJ2-5; clone size: many; D gene: -; V gene: TRBV15; CDR3 protein: CATSRDRGAGVQETQYF; CDR3 DNA: TGTGCCACCAGCAGAGATAGGGGGGCGGGAGTCCAAGAGACCCAGTACTTC
J gene: TRBJ1-1; clone size: many; D gene: TRBD1; V gene: TRBV9; CDR3 protein: CASSVGTENTEAFF; CDR3 DNA: TGTGCCAGCAGCGTCGGGACAGAGAACACTGAAGCTTTCTTT
J gene: TRBJ2-2; clone size: few; D gene: -; V gene: TRBV27; CDR3 protein: CASGQSTGELFF; CDR3 DNA: TGTGCCAGCGGACAGAGCACCGGGGAGCTGTTTTTT
J gene: TRBJ1-2; clone size: -; D gene: -; V gene: TRBV15; CDR3 protein: CATSRGAYGYTF; CDR3 DNA: TGTGCCACCAGCAGAGGGGCCTATGGCTACACCTTC
J gene: TRBJ2-2; clone size: -; D gene: -; V gene: TRBV15; CDR3 protein: CATSRDKTDLITGELFF; CDR3 DNA: TGTGCCACCAGCAGAGACAAAACTGACCTTATCACCGGGGAGCTGTTTTTT
J gene: TRBJ1-6; clone size: -; D gene: -; V gene: TRBV27; CDR3 protein: CATRRGNSPLHF; CDR3 DNA: TGTGCCACTAGACGGGGAAATTCACCCCTCCACTTT
J gene: TRBJ2-1; clone size: -; D gene: -; V gene: TRBV2; CDR3 protein: CASRGYRDNEQFF; CDR3 DNA: TGTGCCAGCAGGGGATACCGGGACAATGAGCAGTTCTTC